This paragraph covers one T cell receptor (beta chain) sequence. Seattle-derived patients entered the study during active infection and were followed longitudinally. Sequencing was performed with immunoSEQ multiplex PCR; in TCRdb, only in-frame clones are kept and a portion is missing. The table has roughly 90,000 clones, roughly 90% seen once. The CDR3 loop spans 15 amino acids. V was pared by 0 bases and J by 1 base, with 9 bases between. The germline V gene encodes CDR1 PRHDT and CDR2 FYEKMQ (reference sequence). The source of the sample is a study of blood T cell repertoires in COVID-19. Study overall: There were acute and convalescent COVID-19 samples, and they came from the United States, Italy and Spain.

Sequenced material: peripheral blood. The clonotype comes from a man aged 45-65 years with COVID-19, enrolled during active disease. The chain combines TRBV13 with TRBJ1-1; no clear D. The CDR3 protein is CASSLGVLRNTEAFF. CDR3 sequence (DNA): TGTGCCAGCAGCTTAGGTGTCCTTAGGAACACTGAAGCTTTCTTT.